This T cell receptor (beta chain) was recovered during a study of Graves' ophthalmopathy and Graves' hyperthyroidism. The study excluded patients with other autoimmune diseases, uncontrolled infections, pregnancy or lactation. This clonotype was counted at least ten times. Its antigen is undetermined. The authors amplified TCR beta CDR3 regions, and they did so from RNA transcripts for repertoire sequencing. RT-PCR in the first round used HTBI primers; a second-round multiplex PCR followed. Via MiXCR, TCRdb re-called the multiplex PCR reads, giving one row per CDR3 protein. Of roughly 400,000 distinct CDR3 sequences in the sample, around 19% were seen once. Findings of the study overall: Blood also carried most expanded thyroid clonotypes exceeding 0.001 frequency.

The sequencing input was peripheral blood. This sequence originates from a woman aged 18-35 years with Graves' ophthalmopathy.

The CDR3 loop is CASSLGRWAEAFF. CDR3 DNA: TGTGCCAGCAGTTTAGGGAGATGGGCTGAAGCTTTCTTT. The V gene is TRBV27, the J gene TRBJ1-1; D is unresolved. This CDR3 has 13 residues. V was pared by 2 bases and J by 6 bases, with 10 bases between. Looked up from germline, CDR1 is MNHEY and CDR2 is SMNVEV (reference sequence).